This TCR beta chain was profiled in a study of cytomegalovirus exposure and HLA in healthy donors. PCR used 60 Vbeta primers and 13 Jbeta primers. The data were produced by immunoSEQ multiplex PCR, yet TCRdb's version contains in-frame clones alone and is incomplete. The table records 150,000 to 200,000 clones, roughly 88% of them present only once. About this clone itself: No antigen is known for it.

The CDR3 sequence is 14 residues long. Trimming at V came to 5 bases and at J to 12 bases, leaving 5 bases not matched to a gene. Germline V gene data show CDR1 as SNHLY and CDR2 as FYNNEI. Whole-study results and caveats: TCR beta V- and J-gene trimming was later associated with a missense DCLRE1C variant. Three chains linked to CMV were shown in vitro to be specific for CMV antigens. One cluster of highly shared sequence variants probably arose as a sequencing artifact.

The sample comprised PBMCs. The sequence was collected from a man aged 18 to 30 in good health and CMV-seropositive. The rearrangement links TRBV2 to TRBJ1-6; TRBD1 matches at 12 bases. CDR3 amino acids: CASSPGTGGLPLHF. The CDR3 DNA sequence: TGTGCCAGCAGTCCCGGGACAGGGGGCTTACCCCTCCACTTT. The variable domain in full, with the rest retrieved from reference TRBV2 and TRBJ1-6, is EPEVTQTPSHQVTQMGQEVILRCVPISNHLYFYWYRQILGQKVEFLVSFYNNEISEKSEIFDDQFSVERPDGSNFTLKIRSTKLEDSAMYFCASSPGTGGLPLHFGNGTRLTVT.